This TCR beta chain emerged from a study of T-cell reconstitution after alpha-beta-depleted transplantation in children (dated by TCRdb to the mid-2010s). For context, the study as a whole: The study quantitatively tracked T-cell immune reconstitution after TCRalphabeta/CD19-depleted allogeneic hematopoietic cell transplantation in children using TCR repertoire profiling.

Overall study outcomes, separate from this receptor: About two months after transplant, the apparently early recovery of alphabetaT-cell counts reportedly depended on just several hundred clones that had expanded rapidly and came from non-depleted graft cells. Over the following months the frequencies of hyperexpanded clones went down, and after one year T-cell counts and TCRbeta diversity were mostly credited to newly produced T cells. In some patients, the high TCRbeta diversity seen at day 60 was put down to recipient T cells and intrathymic progenitors that had survived conditioning.

From a lookup of the germline V gene (reference sequence), CDR1 and CDR2 are GTSNPN and SVGIG. The CDR3 numbers 12 residues from cysteine through phenylalanine. Here the CDR3 DNA is all that survives: 36 bases in frame from base 1. V loses 0 bases, J loses 6 bases, and the germline ends lie 8 bases apart. Turning to this clonotype: Its antigen is still unknown. No clone much larger than this one lies a single base away; base qualities are absent.

The library was generated by PCR. These reads were obtained on an Illumina HiSeq 2500. To normalize quantification of the TCRbeta repertoire, the TCR libraries were built with molecular barcoding that relied on unique molecular identifiers. The raw public data were reprocessed by TCRdb itself: fastp quality trimming at Q25, MiXCR clonotype calling, in-frame beta chains only. Rows are combined by CDR3 protein, so each entry shows the most common genes and DNA. The sample contains some 260,000 distinct CDR3 sequences, more than 20% of them found a single time. About 5% of the sample is taken by the ten largest. In the paper's terms, the treatment or condition label means: allogeneic hematopoietic cell transplantation with graft depleted of TCRalphabeta T cells and CD19 B cells. The transplant recipients were children given TCRalphabeta/CD19-depleted allogeneic hematopoietic cell grafts.

This receptor was identified in a female patient aged 2-9 years who had a stem cell transplant for congenital amegakaryocytic thrombocytopenia, so the T cells may come from the graft donor. The source was PBMCs, mostly from graft donor cells, collected 360 days after TCRalphabeta/CD19-depleted stem cell transplant. Recombination joined TRBV30 with TRBJ1-2; a confident D gene designation cannot be given. The CDR3 reads as follows: CAWSVLRDGYTF. At the DNA level, the sequence is TGTGCCTGGAGTGTTCTGAGGGATGGCTACACCTTC.